The 20 T cell receptor beta chains presented below share a single source sample, sequenced in a study of T-cell memory formation after mild COVID-19. Each CDR3 protein gets one entry after TCRdb re-called the 5' RACE reads with MiXCR. This sample has a few hundred thousand distinct CDR3 sequences; around 15% occur once, and the top ten carry more than 20%. Input material: PBMCs or a T cell subset sorted from them (not recorded which). These TCRs come from a man younger than 30 who had mild COVID-19 (a few samples of this study predate the infection). Cell type and time point are not known.

Only a few counts were recorded for this clonotype. The V call is TRBV6-2 or TRBV6-3, the J call TRBJ1-5; possible D gene TRBD1, 6 bases. V lost 6 bases, J lost 6 bases, and 30 bases lay in between. The length of the CDR3 is 19 residues. Germline values: CDR1 MNHEY, CDR2 SVGEGT. The CDR3 DNA sequence: TGTGCCAGCAGCCTAATTCTCCAGGGGCAGTTATCCCCACGTCAGCCCCAGCATTTT. Amino acid sequence: CASSLILQGQLSPRQPQHF.

V and J are TRBV15 and TRBJ2-1; no clear D gene. The CDR3 loop spans 14 amino acids. The germline CDR1 and CDR2 sequences are LNHNV and YYDKDF (reference sequence). With 9 bases removed from V and 1 base from J, the gap between germline ends came to 13 bases. DNA for the CDR3: TGTGCCACGGGGTGGACCACGTCCTACAATGAGCAGTTCTTC. Amino acid sequence: CATGWTTSYNEQFF.

This clonotype occurred a few times. The chain uses TRBV7-2 and TRBJ2-2, with 16 bases fitting TRBD2. The CDR3 has 16 amino acids. With V trimmed by 7 bases and J by 7 bases, 6 bases remained unmatched. Germline CDR1 SGHTA, CDR2 FQGNSA. The CDR3 nucleotides read TGTGCCAGCAAGGGACTAGCGGGGGGGAGACTCGGGGAGCTGTTTTTT. It encodes CASKGLAGGRLGELFF.

The J gene is TRBJ2-5, the V gene TRBV5-1; 13 bases are a match to TRBD2. The trim removed 4 bases at V and 5 bases at J, leaving 8 bases unmatched. This CDR3 has 16 amino acids. Looked up from germline, CDR1 is SGHRS and CDR2 is YFSETQ. In DNA form, the CDR3 reads TGCGCCAGCAGCCTAATTGGACTAGCGGGGGTGGAGACCCAGTACTTC. Its protein is CASSLIGLAGVETQYF.

The V and J genes are TRBV7-2 and TRBJ1-2; D remains ambiguous. The CDR3 has 15 residues. Germline V gives CDR1 SGHTA, CDR2 FQGNSA. Deletions cut 7 bases from V and 0 bases from J, with 15 bases between. The CDR3 nucleotides are TGTGCCAGCACCCCCCAAAGCGGGACTAACTATGGCTACACCTTC. The encoded protein is CASTPQSGTNYGYTF.

This chain uses TRBV28 with TRBJ1-1; D gene uncertain. CDR3 length: 13 amino acids. The V gene's germline CDR1 is MDHEN and CDR2 SYDVKM. V dropped 6 bases and J dropped 1 base, with 9 bases sitting between them. The CDR3 is CASSGAWNTEAFF. CDR3 nucleotide sequence: TGTGCCAGCAGCGGTGCCTGGAACACTGAAGCTTTCTTT.

The V call is TRBV5-1, the J call TRBJ1-2; TRBD1 is a possible D gene (5 bases). The germline gives CDR1 SGHRS, CDR2 YFSETQ. The CDR3 sequence is 14 residues long. Trimming stripped 2 bases from V and 3 bases from J, with 11 bases between. CDR3 amino acids: CASSFTDSHYGYTF. CDR3 in DNA: TGCGCCAGCAGCTTCACCGACAGCCACTATGGCTACACCTTC.

V is TRBV29-1 and J is TRBJ1-1; D perhaps matches TRBD1 (5 bases). The germline gives CDR1 SQVTM, CDR2 ANQGSEA. V dropped 4 bases and J dropped 1 base, with 13 bases sitting between them. CDR3 size: 14 residues. CDR3 loop: CSVAARAANTEAFF. The CDR3, as DNA: TGCAGCGTTGCGGCCAGGGCGGCGAACACTGAAGCTTTCTTT.

The chain joins TRBV7-2 to TRBJ2-2, with D hard to call. Germline CDR1 SGHTA, CDR2 FQGNSA. With 5 bases removed from V and 3 bases from J, the gap between germline ends came to 16 bases. The CDR3 sequence is 16 residues long. The CDR3 DNA is TGTGCCAGCAGCCCCCCCCTTCGATTCTACACCGGGGAGCTGTTTTTT. Protein product: CASSPPLRFYTGELFF.

This clonotype was detected a few times. The V call is TRBV29-1, the J call TRBJ2-3, with 7 bases lining up with TRBD1. After removal of 6 bases from V and 0 bases from J, the junction contained 3 bases not matched to a gene. The CDR3 is made up of 13 amino acids. Germline CDR1 is SQVTM and CDR2 is ANQGSEA. CDR3 bases: TGCAGCGTAAGACAGGGAAGCACAGATACGCAGTATTTT. It encodes CSVRQGSTDTQYF.

This clonotype was seen more than once but under ten times. The chain links TRBV5-1 to TRBJ2-5; 14 positions match TRBD2. With 7 bases clipped from V and 2 bases from J, the junction kept 10 bases outside the gene matches. The CDR3 totals 17 residues. Germline CDR1 is SGHRS and CDR2 is YFSETQ. CDR3 bases: TGCGCCAGCGCACTCGGGACTAGCGGGGGTTTGCAAGAGACCCAGTACTTC. Its protein product is CASALGTSGGLQETQYF.

The CDR3 region is CASSLAQRGEQFF. CDR3 DNA sequence: TGTGCCAGCAGCTTAGCCCAGCGGGGGGAGCAGTTCTTC. This chain links TRBV7-2 with TRBJ2-1, with TRBD2 matching 8 bases. The CDR3 runs 13 residues. The germline V gene encodes CDR1 SGHTA and CDR2 FQGNSA. With 0 bases clipped from V and 10 bases from J, the junction kept 2 bases outside the gene matches.

The chain employs TRBV12-3 or TRBV12-4 and TRBJ2-2; D gene uncertain. Trimming stripped 5 bases from V and 9 bases from J, with 7 bases between. This CDR3 contains 11 residues. The DNA for the CDR3 is TGTGCCAGCAGTCCGTACCGGGAGCTGTTTTTT. Protein product: CASSPYRELFF.

This clonotype was observed a handful of times. J is TRBJ2-1 and V is TRBV7-6, with D perhaps TRBD2 (6 bases). Germline V CDR1 and CDR2: SGHVS, FNYEAQ. The CDR3 covers 18 residues. V gave up 4 bases and J gave up 4 bases, with 23 bases separating them. CDR3 amino acids: CASSSQPGVSPIYNEQFF. The DNA for the CDR3 is TGTGCCAGCAGCTCTCAACCGGGGGTTTCACCCATTTACAATGAGCAGTTCTTC.

The J gene is TRBJ2-3, the V gene TRBV4-1; 10 bases map to TRBD2. CDR1 is MGHRA, CDR2 YSYEKL, per germline. V shed 0 bases, J shed 2 bases, and the junction held 2 bases outside the gene matches. The CDR3 is 16 residues long. CDR3 DNA: TGCGCCAGCAGCCAAGAAGGACTAGCGGCCACAGATACGCAGTATTTT. Its protein product is CASSQEGLAATDTQYF.

This clonotype is a singleton in its sample. The chain employs TRBV20-1 and TRBJ2-1, with D perhaps matching TRBD1 (6 bases). The germline V gene has CDR1 DFQATT and CDR2 SNEGSKA (reference sequence). Trimming left V 2 bases short and J 8 bases short, with 7 bases between. This CDR3 has 11 residues. The CDR3 region has the DNA TGCAGTGCTAGACAGGGGTATGAGCAGTTCTTC. Its protein is CSARQGYEQFF.

In this sample, this clonotype turned up a few times. V is TRBV29-1 and J is TRBJ1-1, with D unresolved. Trimming took 4 bases from V and 4 from J, leaving 10 bases between them. The CDR3 contains 12 residues. Germline-derived CDR1 and CDR2 are SQVTM and ANQGSEA. In nucleotides, the CDR3 is TGCAGCGTTGTACCCGCAGGCACTGAAGCTTTCTTT. This encodes CSVVPAGTEAFF.

This clonotype was detected a few times. The chain uses TRBV7-9 and TRBJ1-1; D is ambiguous. The CDR3 spans 15 residues. Germline CDR1 SEHNR, CDR2 FQNEAQ (reference sequence). The V end was cut by 2 bases, the J end by 4 bases, with 14 bases between. In DNA form, the CDR3 reads TGTGCCAGCAGCTTACGGGGAGGGTACGGCACTGAAGCTTTCTTT. Amino acids: CASSLRGGYGTEAFF.

J is TRBJ2-7 and V is TRBV5-1; perhaps TRBD1 as D (6 bases). Per germline, CDR1 SGHRS and CDR2 YFSETQ. The CDR3 totals 14 residues. The V end was cut by 0 bases, the J end by 1 base, with 8 bases between. The CDR3 coding sequence is TGCGCCAGCAGCTTGGAAACAGGGTCCTACGAGCAGTACTTC. Residues: CASSLETGSYEQYF.

This clonotype was counted between two and nine times. This sequence joins TRBV4-2 and TRBJ2-3; TRBD2 matches 13 bases. The CDR3 is 17 amino acids. Germline trimming cut 1 base from V and 4 bases from J; bases unmatched to any gene: 5. Per germline, CDR1 LGHNA and CDR2 YNFKEQ. CDR3 bases: TGTGCCAGCAGCCAAGTGGAACTAGCGGGGGGGCCAGATACGCAGTATTTT. This gives the protein CASSQVELAGGPDTQYF.